This is a list of T cell receptor beta chains from one sample in a study of blood T cell repertoires in COVID-19. Here immunoSEQ multiplex PCR was the method, and the copy in TCRdb shows in-frame clones only, minus some. The sample gives about 160,000 clones, approximately 88% of which show up once; approximately 3% is in the top ten. The sample comprised peripheral blood. All receptors derive from a man aged 55 to 70 with acute or convalescent COVID-19. Both conserved end residues are part of each CDR3. The D gene is left open where the match is weak. Size is stated for part of the rows, as once, few or many counts, or as a class when the clone is expanded.

clone_size	d_call	j_call	v_call	cdr3_aa	cdr3_nt
.	TRBD2	TRBJ2-2	TRBV4-3	CASSPFPSGLAGLANTGELFF	TGCGCCAGCAGCCCATTCCCCTCGGGACTAGCGGGGCTCGCGAACACCGGGGAGCTGTTTTTT
.	.	TRBJ1-2	TRBV11-2	CASNPRGGADYTF	TGTGCCAGCAATCCGAGGGGGGGCGCGGACTACACCTTC
.	.	TRBJ1-3	TRBV14	CASSQVQASRGNTIYF	TGTGCCAGCAGCCAAGTACAGGCTTCGCGGGGAAACACCATATATTTT
.	TRBD2	TRBJ2-7	TRBV3-1/TRBV3-2	CASSQDASGGYEQYF	TGTGCCAGCAGCCAAGACGCTAGCGGGGGCTACGAGCAGTACTTC
.	.	TRBJ1-1	TRBV19	CASSSQGGILEAFF	TGTGCCAGTAGTTCGCAGGGTGGTATATTGGAAGCTTTCTTT
.	TRBD1	TRBJ1-2	TRBV6-5	CASSKTGTGRGYTF	TGTGCCAGCAGTAAAACAGGGACAGGGAGAGGCTACACCTTC
.	.	TRBJ1-1	TRBV7-3	CASSLNVVGGNTEAFF	TGTGCCAGCAGCTTAAATGTTGTAGGGGGGAACACTGAAGCTTTCTTT
.	.	TRBJ2-7	TRBV6-5	CASVLAGEGEQYF	TGTGCCAGCGTTCTGGCCGGGGAAGGCGAGCAGTACTTC
.	.	TRBJ1-2	TRBV4-1	CASSQDSGERYGYTF	TGCGCCAGCAGCCAAGATTCGGGGGAAAGGTATGGCTACACCTTC
few	TRBD1	TRBJ2-7	TRBV7-9	CASSRDRWDRDNEQYF	TGTGCCAGCAGCCGTGACCGTTGGGACAGGGATAACGAGCAGTACTTC
.	TRBD1	TRBJ2-1	TRBV5-4	CASSGRRRQGVIDEQFF	TGTGCCAGCAGCGGACGGCGGAGACAGGGGGTAATCGATGAGCAGTTCTTC
.	.	TRBJ2-2	TRBV14	CASSLVINTGELFF	TGTGCCAGCAGCCTAGTTATCAACACCGGGGAGCTGTTTTTT
.	TRBD1	TRBJ1-1	TRBV11-2	CASSYTGGVNTEAFF	TGTGCCAGCAGTTATACAGGGGGGGTGAACACTGAAGCTTTCTTT
.	TRBD1	TRBJ2-7	TRBV18	CASSPDRVYEQYF	TGTGCCAGCTCCCCCGACAGGGTCTACGAGCAGTACTTC
.	TRBD1	TRBJ2-7	TRBV7-2	CASDRGRGYEQYF	TGTGCCAGTGACAGGGGGCGGGGGTACGAGCAGTACTTC
.	.	TRBJ1-1	TRBV27	CASSSRGRGRNTEAFF	TGTGCCAGCAGTTCAAGGGGGAGAGGGCGGAACACTGAAGCTTTCTTT
.	.	TRBJ1-2	TRBV19	CASSISPVQGIDGYTF	TGTGCCAGTAGTATTTCCCCGGTCCAGGGAATCGATGGCTACACCTTC
.	TRBD1	TRBJ2-3	TRBV7-2	CASSLMQGATDTQYF	TGTGCCAGCAGCTTAATGCAGGGGGCAACAGATACGCAGTATTTT
once	.	TRBJ1-2	TRBV7-2	CASSPKEGGRNYGYTF	TGTGCCAGCAGCCCTAAAGAGGGGGGGCGCAACTATGGCTACACCTTC
.	TRBD1	TRBJ2-7	TRBV12-3/TRBV12-4	CASSSTGKNEQYF	TGTGCCAGCAGTTCGACAGGGAAGAACGAGCAGTACTTC
.	TRBD1	TRBJ1-2	TRBV7-3	CASSLIGGDYGYTF	TGTGCCAGCAGCTTAATAGGGGGCGACTATGGCTACACCTTC
.	TRBD1	TRBJ2-2	TRBV27	CASSPQGQGAGGELFF	TGTGCCAGCAGTCCTCAGGGACAGGGGGCAGGCGGGGAGCTGTTTTTT
.	TRBD1	TRBJ1-2	TRBV11-2	CASSSDRVKGYTF	TGTGCCAGCAGCTCCGACAGGGTAAAAGGCTACACCTTC
.	.	TRBJ1-5	TRBV3-1/TRBV3-2	CASSAGVGPQHF	TGTGCCAGCAGCGCGGGGGTGGGGCCCCAGCATTTT
.	TRBD2	TRBJ2-7	TRBV5-1	CAITPAGDYYEQYF	TGCGCCATTACACCCGCGGGGGACTACTACGAGCAGTACTTC
few	TRBD1	TRBJ1-1	TRBV15	CATSRAEGQGRNTEAFF	TGTGCCACCAGCAGAGCCGAGGGACAGGGGAGGAACACTGAAGCTTTCTTT
.	TRBD1	TRBJ2-1	TRBV9	CASSDRGRNEQFF	TGTGCCAGCAGCGACAGGGGTAGAAATGAGCAGTTCTTC
.	.	TRBJ1-5	TRBV3-1/TRBV3-2	CASSQERGGYSNQPQHF	TGTGCCAGTAGCCAAGAGCGTGGGGGCTATAGCAATCAGCCCCAGCATTTT